Following are 23 T cell receptor beta chains from one sample sequenced in a study of blood T cell repertoires in COVID-19. Clones were sequenced by immunoSEQ multiplex PCR, and TCRdb holds only the in-frame ones, with some missing. Of around 81,000 clones in the sample, approximately 82% were seen once. Sequenced: peripheral blood. These receptor sequences come from a human donor in a cohort sampled during active COVID-19.

This clone was counted many times. The J gene is TRBJ2-7, the V gene TRBV14; 7 positions match TRBD2. Germline trimming cut 1 base from V and 7 bases from J; bases unmatched to any gene: 4. CDR1 SGHDN and CDR2 FVKESK come from the germline V gene. The CDR3 is 13 residues long. The CDR3 loop reads CASSQGRGKEQYF. CDR3 sequence (DNA): TGTGCCAGCAGCCAAGGGCGGGGGAAAGAGCAGTACTTC.

V gene TRBV6-5 combines with J gene TRBJ2-5; perhaps TRBD1 as D (6 bases). Trimming left V 0 bases short and J 1 base short, with 12 bases between. The germline V gene has CDR1 MNHEY and CDR2 SVGAGI. This CDR3 region has 16 residues. The CDR3, as DNA: TGTGCCAGCAGTTACTCTCGAACAGGGATCCAAGAGACCCAGTACTTC. The encoded protein is CASSYSRTGIQETQYF.

The chain has TRBV4-1 and TRBJ2-5, with a weak D call TRBD2 (5 bases). This CDR3 is 13 amino acids long. Germline V gives CDR1 MGHRA, CDR2 YSYEKL. The V gene lost 4 bases and the J gene lost 3 bases, with 9 bases spanning the gap. The CDR3 region is CASSLPGEETQYF. CDR3 nucleotide sequence: TGCGCCAGCAGCCTTCCCGGGGAAGAGACCCAGTACTTC.

CDR3 nucleotide sequence: TGTGCCAGCAGGCAACAGGGGGGCTCCTACGAGCAGTACTTC. Its protein product is CASRQQGGSYEQYF. The chain recombines TRBV2 with TRBJ2-7; 8 positions agree with TRBD1. Germline V gives CDR1 SNHLY, CDR2 FYNNEI. The CDR3 loop spans 14 amino acids. The V gene end was trimmed by 6 bases and the J gene end by 0 bases; junction bases not matched to a gene: 4. Together with reference TRBV2 and TRBJ2-7, the CDR3 gives the full variable domain: EPEVTQTPSHQVTQMGQEVILRCVPISNHLYFYWYRQILGQKVEFLVSFYNNEISEKSEIFDDQFSVERPDGSNFTLKIRSTKLEDSAMYFCASRQQGGSYEQYFGPGTRLTVT.

The chain employs TRBV7-3 and TRBJ1-1; D remains ambiguous. Per germline, CDR1 SGHTA and CDR2 FQGTGA. V lost 2 bases to trimming and J lost 1 base, with 8 bases between them. The CDR3 is 14 amino acids. For the CDR3, the DNA is TGTGCCAGCAGCTTAGGGTCGGGGAACACTGAAGCTTTCTTT. Protein: CASSLGSGNTEAFF.

The V gene is TRBV19, the J gene TRBJ2-3, with D perhaps matching TRBD2 (5 bases). The germline CDR1 and CDR2 sequences are LNHDA and SQIVND (reference sequence). This CDR3 comprises 16 residues. V shed 6 bases and J shed 2 bases, with 18 bases lying between them. CDR3 loop: CASREAVSRTTDTQYF. The CDR3 DNA is TGTGCCAGTAGGGAGGCGGTCTCTCGAACCACAGATACGCAGTATTTT.

The rearrangement links TRBV3-1 (or the pseudogene TRBV3-2) to TRBJ1-4; D possibly corresponds to TRBD1 (5 bases). This CDR3 comprises 14 residues. Germline V gene data show CDR1 as LGHDT and CDR2 as YNNKEL (reference sequence). Trimming cost V 1 base and J 8 bases, with 11 bases left between them. The CDR3 is CASSQGGGIEKLFF. DNA for the CDR3: TGTGCCAGCAGCCAAGGTGGGGGGATAGAAAAACTGTTTTTT.

This chain links TRBV14 with TRBJ1-6, with D unresolved. V lost 7 bases and J 9 bases, leaving 7 bases between the germline ends. The germline gives CDR1 SGHDN, CDR2 FVKESK. There are 11 residues in the CDR3. The CDR3 sequence is CASISSSPLHF. Here the CDR3 DNA reads TGTGCCAGCATCTCGTCTTCACCCCTCCACTTT.

The genes are TRBV6-2 or TRBV6-3 and TRBJ1-2, with TRBD1 matching over 8 bases. Germline CDR1 and CDR2: MNHEY and SVGEGT. After removal of 2 bases from V and 8 bases from J, the junction contained 7 bases not matched to a gene. The CDR3 extends over 14 amino acids. The CDR3 protein is CASSYSGQGGGYTF. The CDR3 region has the DNA TGTGCCAGCAGTTACAGCGGACAGGGTGGAGGCTACACCTTC.

This chain joins TRBV7-2 and TRBJ2-7, with D perhaps matching TRBD1 (5 bases). The CDR3 consists of 15 residues. Looked up from germline, CDR1 is SGHTA and CDR2 is FQGNSA. V was cut by 3 bases and J by 6 bases, with 18 bases left in between. Written as DNA, the CDR3 is TGTGCCAGCAGCTTGTGGGGCAGCCTTCCGAGCGAGCAGTACTTC. Translation gives CASSLWGSLPSEQYF. The full variable domain, its missing parts supplied by reference TRBV7-2 and TRBJ2-7, is GAGVSQSPSNKVTEKGKDVELRCDPISGHTALYWYRQSLGQGLEFLIYFQGNSAPDKSGLPSDRFSAERTGGSVSTLTIQRTQQEDSAVYLCASSLWGSLPSEQYFGPGTRLTVT.

The chain links TRBV29-1 to TRBJ2-6; D gene ambiguous. Per the germline V gene, CDR1 is SQVTM and CDR2 is ANQGSEA. CDR3 length: 12 amino acids. The V end lost 7 bases, the J end lost 1 base, and 5 bases lay between the germline ends. The CDR3 spells CSAQSGANVLTF. The CDR3 nucleotides read TGCAGCGCCCAATCTGGGGCCAACGTCCTGACTTTC.

The V call is TRBV5-4, the J call TRBJ2-7; 10 bases align to TRBD1. The germline CDR1 and CDR2 sequences are SGHNT and YYREEE (reference sequence). The V segment lost 0 bases and the J segment 3 bases; nucleotides outside the gene matches: 3. The CDR3 spans 15 residues. In DNA form, the CDR3 reads TGTGCCAGCAGCTTGGGAAGGGACAGGGGCTACGAGCAGTACTTC. Translated, it gives CASSLGRDRGYEQYF.

The chain is built from TRBV7-2 and TRBJ1-2; possible D gene TRBD1, 5 bases. CDR1 SGHTA and CDR2 FQGNSA come from the germline V gene. Trimming removed 1 base at V and 4 bases at J, with 10 bases between. CDR3 length: 14 residues. The CDR3 loop is CASSLGGGGYGYTF. For the CDR3, the DNA is TGTGCCAGCAGCTTAGGTGGGGGGGGCTATGGCTACACCTTC.

The chain uses TRBV6-5 and TRBJ2-1; 8 bases agree with TRBD2. The CDR3 is made up of 11 amino acids. CDR1 and CDR2 (germline): MNHEY, SVGAGI. Trimming cost V 11 bases and J 7 bases; bases outside gene matches: 4. The CDR3 DNA reads TGTGCCGGACCGGGGGGGAATGAGCAGTTCTTC. Protein product: CAGPGGNEQFF.

The chain couples TRBV5-5 to TRBJ2-7; possible D gene TRBD1, 6 bases. V was pared by 2 bases and J by 3 bases, with 15 bases between. Germline CDR1 is SGHKS and CDR2 is YYEKEE (reference sequence). CDR3 size: 15 residues. The CDR3 sequence: CASSFGQTVGYEQYF. The CDR3 nucleotides read TGTGCCAGCAGCTTTGGACAGACGGTCGGCTACGAGCAGTACTTC.

The J gene is TRBJ1-2, the V gene TRBV18; TRBD1 is a possible D gene (5 bases). With 2 bases removed from V and 0 bases from J, the gap between germline ends came to 10 bases. Germline values: CDR1 KGHSH, CDR2 LQKENI. The CDR3 runs 15 residues. CDR3 loop: CASSPKDKANYGYTF. CDR3 bases: TGTGCCAGCTCACCAAAGGACAAAGCTAACTATGGCTACACCTTC. Full variable domain (outside the CDR3, taken from reference TRBV18 and TRBJ1-2): NAGVMQNPRHLVRRRGQEARLRCSPMKGHSHVYWYRQLPEEGLKFMVYLQKENIIDESGMPKERFSAEFPKEGPSILRIQQVVRGDSAAYFCASSPKDKANYGYTFGSGTRLTVV.

The gene calls are TRBV11-2 and TRBJ2-2, with D maybe TRBD1 (6 bases). V dropped 3 bases and J dropped 5 bases, with 13 bases sitting between them. The length of the CDR3 is 15 residues. Germline CDR1 and CDR2: SGHAT and FQNNGV. CDR3 sequence (DNA): TGTGCCAGCAGCTTTCAGGACAGATTAACCGGGGAGCTGTTTTTT. Translating gives CASSFQDRLTGELFF. The complete variable domain, with remaining parts taken from reference TRBV11-2 and TRBJ2-2, reads EAGVAQSPRYKIIEKRQSVAFWCNPISGHATLYWYQQILGQGPKLLIQFQNNGVVDDSQLPKDRFSAERLKGVDSTLKIQPAKLEDSAVYLCASSFQDRLTGELFFGEGSRLTVL.

This clone appeared once. This chain joins TRBV11-2 and TRBJ1-1, with 8 bases identical to TRBD1. Germline-derived CDR1 and CDR2 are SGHAT and FQNNGV. V gave up 3 bases and J gave up 4 bases; unmatched junction bases: 7. The CDR3 totals 15 residues. CDR3 protein: CASSFQGAWATEAFF. Here the CDR3 DNA reads TGTGCCAGCAGCTTCCAGGGGGCTTGGGCCACTGAAGCTTTCTTT.

This clone has only a few counts. This chain connects TRBV11-2 to TRBJ2-7, with TRBD1 identical over 7 bases. There are 13 residues in the CDR3. After removal of 1 base from V and 10 bases from J, the junction contained 7 bases not matched to a gene. CDR1 SGHAT and CDR2 FQNNGV come from the germline V gene. CDR3 residues: CASSLVDRVVQYF. DNA for the CDR3: TGTGCCAGCAGCTTAGTCGACAGGGTAGTACAGTACTTC.

This sequence joins TRBV6-6 and TRBJ1-1; D is ambiguous. Germline CDR1 MNHNY, CDR2 SVGAGI (reference sequence). The germline V and J ends were trimmed by 6 bases and 5 bases, with 19 bases remaining between them. The CDR3 has 15 residues. The CDR3 reads CASSPVRGIGTEAFF. In nucleotides, the CDR3 is TGTGCCAGCAGCCCCGTCCGAGGTATCGGGACTGAAGCTTTCTTT.

This rearrangement joins TRBV5-5 to TRBJ1-2; D not resolved. Germline assignment: CDR1 SGHKS and CDR2 YYEKEE (reference sequence). V shed 2 bases and J shed 4 bases, with 21 bases lying between them. The CDR3 length is 17 residues. CDR3: CASSLIAGSGNFYGYTF. The CDR3 nucleotides are TGTGCCAGCAGCTTAATCGCAGGCTCGGGGAATTTCTATGGCTACACCTTC.

This sequence joins TRBV19 and TRBJ2-7; 7 positions agree with TRBD1. Trimming cost V 1 base and J 3 bases; bases outside gene matches: 6. The CDR3 sequence is 15 residues long. Germline V gene data show CDR1 as LNHDA and CDR2 as SQIVND (reference sequence). CDR3 sequence reads: CASSIGGQNNYEQYF. CDR3 DNA: TGTGCCAGTAGTATAGGGGGACAGAACAACTACGAGCAGTACTTC.

V gene TRBV3-1 (or the pseudogene TRBV3-2) combines with J gene TRBJ1-1; D call uncertain. The CDR3 extends over 15 amino acids. V shed 3 bases and J shed 0 bases, with 11 bases lying between them. Germline V gene lookup returns CDR1 LGHDT and CDR2 YNNKEL (reference sequence). Written as DNA, the CDR3 is TGTGCCAGCAGCCACCTTCTGGGCATGAACACTGAAGCTTTCTTT. This sequence encodes CASSHLLGMNTEAFF.